This TCR beta chain was obtained from a study of cytomegalovirus exposure and HLA in healthy donors. General observations from the study: Sequencing depth across donors, presence/absence analyses assumed, was roughly uniform.

Germline values: CDR1 MNHNY, CDR2 SVGAGI (reference sequence). The CDR3 is 12 amino acids. The V end lost 5 bases, the J end lost 5 bases, and 10 bases lay between the germline ends. This clone was picked up a small number of times. Antigen specificity is unknown. In the PCR, 60 Vbeta and 13 Jbeta primers were used. Generated by immunoSEQ multiplex PCR, the TCRdb table keeps only in-frame clones and is missing some. This sample has 150,000 or so clones, with 70% to 80% found just once. Source material: PBMCs. This chain connects TRBV6-6 to TRBJ2-7, with D possibly being TRBD1 (6 bases). The origin of this receptor is a man younger than 40 in good health and CMV-seronegative. The CDR3 here is CASSQGSDEQYF. CDR3 sequence (DNA): TGTGCCAGCAGTCAGGGGAGCGACGAGCAGTACTTC.